Sequencing of this T cell receptor beta chain was carried out in a study of T cell clones after liver transplantation. Trimming cost V 6 bases and J 0 bases, with 12 bases left between them. This CDR3 spans 15 amino acids. Germline assignment: CDR1 SNHLY and CDR2 FYNNEI. Profiling relied on immunoSEQ multiplex PCR, and the TCRdb table lists in-frame clones only, not all of them. Of 65,000 to 80,000 clones in the sample, about 80% were seen once. This TCR derives from a human donor who received a liver transplant. The gene calls are TRBV2 and TRBJ1-3; a possible D gene is TRBD1 (6 bases). The specimen comprised CD4+ T cells from blood, sampled before liver transplant. CDR3 in amino acids: CASREGGFSGNTIYF. DNA for the CDR3: TGTGCCAGCAGGGAGGGGGGATTCTCTGGAAACACCATATATTTT.